These T cell receptor beta chains were read from a single sample in a study of T cells after yellow fever vaccination. TCRdb reprocessed the 5' RACE reads via MiXCR and lists one record per CDR3 protein. The profile shows 300,000 to 450,000 distinct CDR3 sequences, 8.1% of them singletons. Source: PBMCs, taken roughly 45 days after the first yellow fever vaccination. The receptors stem from a man younger than 30 who received the YFV17D yellow fever vaccine. Both conserved end residues are part of each CDR3. Each record gives: J gene, D gene, clone size, V gene, CDR3 DNA, CDR3 protein. D genes are given only for firm matches. The size entry is marked missing in some rows and otherwise reads once, few, many or a size class.

TRBJ2-4 NA NA TRBV10-3 TGTGCCATCAGTGAGTCGCGGACTTTGAAGCTAGCCAAAAACATTCAGTACTTC CAISESRTLKLAKNIQYF
TRBJ2-2 NA NA TRBV18 TGTGCCAGCTCCGTGGACAGTTTTCACACCGGGGAGCTGTTTTTT CASSVDSFHTGELFF
TRBJ1-1 NA few TRBV3-1 TGTGCCAGCCGCTTCGACCGGGGCACTGAAGCTTTCTTT CASRFDRGTEAFF
TRBJ2-1 TRBD2 NA TRBV9 TGTGCCAGCAGTAGACTAGCGGCGTCCTACAATGAGCAGTTCTTC CASSRLAASYNEQFF
TRBJ2-7 NA NA TRBV2 TGTGCCAGCAGTGAGCCCGGGCGCTCCTACGAGCAGTACTTC CASSEPGRSYEQYF
TRBJ1-1 TRBD1 NA TRBV11-1 TGTGCCAGCGCGACAACAGGGGGCATTGAAGCTTTCTTT CASATTGGIEAFF
TRBJ2-2 NA NA TRBV7-2 TGTACCAGCAGCCTCCGAGGGACGGCCGCTAACACCGGGGAGCTGTTTTTT CTSSLRGTAANTGELFF
TRBJ2-1 NA NA TRBV4-2 TGTGCCAGCAGCCCGGGGGCCGGGAGCTCCTACAATGAGCAGTTCTTC CASSPGAGSSYNEQFF
TRBJ2-3 NA few TRBV20-1 TGCAGTGCTAGCGGTGGAGATACGCAGTATTTT CSASGGDTQYF
TRBJ2-1 TRBD2 NA TRBV7-8 TGTGCCAGCAGCTCGAAGATTGCGGGGGGGCCTACCTACAATGAGCAGTTCTTC CASSSKIAGGPTYNEQFF
TRBJ2-5 TRBD2 many TRBV2 TGTGCCAGCAGTGAGACTAGCGGTGGGGAGACCCAGTACTTC CASSETSGGETQYF
TRBJ2-7 NA NA TRBV19 TGTGCCACCTCCCCCGGGCAGGACTACGAGCAGTACTTC CATSPGQDYEQYF
TRBJ1-4 TRBD1 many TRBV7-2 TGTGCCAGCAGCGTGGGACAGGGGGATGAAAAACTGTTTTTT CASSVGQGDEKLFF
TRBJ1-1 NA NA TRBV10-3 TGTGCCATCAGAGATACAGGGAGAGGTAGGAGCACTGAAGCTTTCTTT CAIRDTGRGRSTEAFF
TRBJ1-5 NA many TRBV7-8 TGTGCCAGCAGCTTAGATGGCAGTCAAAATCAGCCCCAGCATTTT CASSLDGSQNQPQHF